This T cell receptor beta chain was identified during a study of blood T cell repertoires in COVID-19. The CDR3 is 14 amino acids. The germline V and J ends were trimmed by 5 bases and 7 bases, with 18 bases remaining between them. Germline V gene sequence: CDR1 SGHVS, CDR2 FQNEAQ. TCRdb keeps only in-frame clones here, not all; method: immunoSEQ multiplex PCR. The table has over 150,000 clones, 70% to 85% seen once. The chain couples TRBV7-8 to TRBJ2-7; D is ambiguous. This clonotype originated in an older man with COVID-19, enrolled during active disease. Specimen: peripheral blood. The CDR3 bases are TGTGCCAGCAGCCGTCAGCCAGGCAGATTAGAGCAGTACTTC. Translation gives CASSRQPGRLEQYF. Together with reference TRBV7-8 and TRBJ2-7, the CDR3 gives the full variable domain: GAGVSQSPRYKVAKRGQDVALRCDPISGHVSLFWYQQALGQGPEFLTYFQNEAQLDKSGLPSDRFFAERPEGSVSTLKIQRTQQEDSAVYLCASSRQPGRLEQYFGPGTRLTVT.